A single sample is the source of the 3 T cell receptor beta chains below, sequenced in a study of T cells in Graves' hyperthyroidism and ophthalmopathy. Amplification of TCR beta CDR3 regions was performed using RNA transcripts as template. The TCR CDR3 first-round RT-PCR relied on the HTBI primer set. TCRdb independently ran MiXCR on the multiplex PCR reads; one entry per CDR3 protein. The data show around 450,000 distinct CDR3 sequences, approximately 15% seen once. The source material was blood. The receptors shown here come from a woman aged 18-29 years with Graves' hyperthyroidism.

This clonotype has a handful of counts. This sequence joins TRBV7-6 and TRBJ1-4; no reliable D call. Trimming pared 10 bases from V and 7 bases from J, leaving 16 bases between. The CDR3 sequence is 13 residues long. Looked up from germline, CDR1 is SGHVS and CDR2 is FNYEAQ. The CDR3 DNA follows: TGTGCCACCGAGCCGGTCGGTGGTGAAAAACTGTTTTTT. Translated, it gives CATEPVGGEKLFF.

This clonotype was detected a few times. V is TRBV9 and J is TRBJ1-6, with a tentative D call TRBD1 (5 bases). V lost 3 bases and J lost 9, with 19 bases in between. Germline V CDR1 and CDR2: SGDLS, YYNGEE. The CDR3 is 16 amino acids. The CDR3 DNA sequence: TGTGCCAGCAGCGGACGGGACCCAGACGCCACTTCACCCCTCCACTTT. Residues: CASSGRDPDATSPLHF. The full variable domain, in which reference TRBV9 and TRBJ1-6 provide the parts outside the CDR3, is DSGVTQTPKHLITATGQRVTLRCSPRSGDLSVYWYQQSLDQGLQFLIQYYNGEERAKGNILERFSAQQFPDLHSELNLSSLELGDSALYFCASSGRDPDATSPLHFGNGTRLTVT.

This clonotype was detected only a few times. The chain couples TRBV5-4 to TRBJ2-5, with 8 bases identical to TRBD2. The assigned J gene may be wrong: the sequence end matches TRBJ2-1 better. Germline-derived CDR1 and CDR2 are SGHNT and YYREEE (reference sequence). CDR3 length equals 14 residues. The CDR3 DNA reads TGTGCCAGCAGCTCTGGACTAGCTGGCGAGACCCAGTTCTTC. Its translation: CASSSGLAGETQFF.